This T cell receptor beta chain appears in the sequencing data of a study of OX40 agonist ivuxolimab in advanced cancers. Study-level information: Ivuxolimab was administered intravenously to patients at 0.01 to 10 mg/kg every 2 weeks. Regarding the study as a whole: CD4+ and CD8+ blood T cells expanded clonally by week 6 at 0.1 to 3.0 mg/kg.

A remark on this clone: Its cognate antigen is unknown.

Germline-derived CDR1 and CDR2 are SGHVS and FQNEAQ. This CDR3 is built from 16 residues. V lost 3 bases and J lost 3, with 16 bases in between. Here immunoSEQ multiplex PCR was the method, and the copy in TCRdb shows in-frame clones only, minus some. The table lists about 52,000 clones, 82% of them singletons. The clonotype was recovered from an adult with an advanced solid tumor such as melanoma, head and neck, liver or kidney cancer. This specimen was CD4+ or CD8+ T cells sorted from blood, taken in a trial of the OX40 agonist ivuxolimab. The chain links TRBV7-8 to TRBJ2-3; TRBD2 might be the D (7 bases). CDR3 sequence: CASSLGGAGETDTQYF. For the CDR3, the DNA is TGTGCCAGCAGCTTGGGGGGCGCGGGGGAAACAGATACGCAGTATTTT.